Reported below is one T cell receptor (beta chain). Its antigen is unknown. The CDR3 length is 14 residues. The V gene's germline CDR1 is DFQATT and CDR2 SNEGSKA (reference sequence). These data are taken from a study of post-analysis software for immune sequencing data. On the study more broadly: Disease courses included relapsing-remitting, secondary progressive and progressive-relapsing multiple sclerosis. Points from the study as a whole: F measure showed strong co-clustering of same-batch samples. Patients carried roughly five TRBV segments more frequently than controls did, and TRBV5-6, TRBV5-1 and TRBV20-1 were among them. The normalized Chao1 diversity of multiple sclerosis patients was significantly lower than that of controls.

Libraries were made from TCR beta cDNA, and they carried unique molecular identifiers. Once about 0.85 to 11 million T cells were used, roughly 0.5 million cDNA molecules resulted. TCRdb redid the calling of the PCR reads with MiXCR, one entry per CDR3 protein. The table shows around 710,000 distinct CDR3 sequences, with just over 45% occurring only once. This sequence originates from a girl aged 5-17 years with multiple sclerosis. V is TRBV20-1 and J is TRBJ2-1; 8 positions agree with TRBD2. The J call may be mistaken, given a closer DNA end match to TRBJ2-7. Source material: blood. CDR3 in DNA: TGCAGTGCTAGGAGCGGGAGCTCCTACAATGAGCAGTACTTC. It codes for CSARSGSSYNEQYF.